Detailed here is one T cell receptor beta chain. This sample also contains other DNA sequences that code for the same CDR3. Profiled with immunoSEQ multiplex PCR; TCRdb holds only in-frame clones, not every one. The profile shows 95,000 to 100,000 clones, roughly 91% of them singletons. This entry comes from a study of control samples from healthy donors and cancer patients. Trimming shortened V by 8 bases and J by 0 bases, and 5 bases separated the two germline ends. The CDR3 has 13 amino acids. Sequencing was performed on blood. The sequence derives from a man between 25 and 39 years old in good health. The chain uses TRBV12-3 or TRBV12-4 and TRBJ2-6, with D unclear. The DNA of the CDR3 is TGTGCCAGCGGATACTCTGGGGCCAACGTCCTGACTTTC. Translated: CASGYSGANVLTF.